Each of the 10 T cell receptor beta chains below was sequenced from the same sample in a study of identical twins. Each CDR3 protein is one row after TCRdb ran MiXCR on the 5' RACE reads. The table includes around 250,000 distinct CDR3 sequences, 5.5% to 7% detected once. Separately, the same data were catalogued under a study of yellow fever vaccine responses in identical twins.

Input material: memory (CD45RO+) T cells sorted from blood. These TCRs come from a woman under 30 in good health.

The chain employs TRBV5-1 and TRBJ1-1; D may be TRBD1 (5 bases). The CDR3 extends over 14 amino acids. Germline-derived CDR1 and CDR2 are SGHRS and YFSETQ. V was shortened by 4 bases and J by 1 base, with 11 bases between the two germline ends. In DNA, the CDR3 is TGCGCCAGCAGCGGGGGACTGCAGAACACTGAAGCTTTCTTT. Its translation: CASSGGLQNTEAFF. Combining the CDR3 with reference TRBV5-1 and TRBJ1-1 gives the whole variable domain KAGVTQTPRYLIKTRGQQVTLSCSPISGHRSVSWYQQTPGQGLQFLFEYFSETQRNKGNFPGRFSGRQFSNSRSEMNVSTLELGDSALYLCASSGGLQNTEAFFGQGTRLTVV.

This clonotype was picked up a small number of times. V usage is TRBV20-1 and J usage is TRBJ2-3; TRBD2 agrees at 11 bases. V gave up 0 bases and J gave up 0 bases; unmatched junction bases: 2. Per the germline V gene, CDR1 is DFQATT and CDR2 is SNEGSKA (reference sequence). The CDR3 has 16 amino acids. For the CDR3, the DNA is TGCAGTGCTAGAGACGGGACTAGCGGAAGCACAGATACGCAGTATTTT. It is translated as CSARDGTSGSTDTQYF.

This clonotype has more than one count but fewer than ten. The chain employs TRBV24-1 and TRBJ2-5; the D gene is possibly TRBD2 (5 bases). Germline V gene sequence: CDR1 KGHDR, CDR2 SFDVKD. The CDR3 covers 14 residues. The V end lost 3 bases, the J end lost 5 bases, and 12 bases lay between the germline ends. The CDR3 is CATSDNEGGETQYF. The CDR3 region has the DNA TGTGCCACCAGTGATAACGAGGGTGGGGAGACCCAGTACTTC.

This clonotype was recorded many times. V gene TRBV12-3 or TRBV12-4 combines with J gene TRBJ2-5, with no clear D. V lost 4 bases and J lost 0, with 9 bases in between. This CDR3 is 14 amino acids long. As DNA, the CDR3 is TGTGCCAGCAGTTCGGACGAGAACCAAGAGACCCAGTACTTC. As protein: CASSSDENQETQYF.

The genes are TRBV18 and TRBJ2-1; TRBD1 is a possible D gene (6 bases). Germline V gives CDR1 KGHSH, CDR2 LQKENI. V shed 5 bases and J shed 7 bases, with 18 bases lying between them. This CDR3 spans 15 amino acids. CDR3 DNA sequence: TGTGCCAGCTCAAAACAGGGCCCTATGAGTAATGAGCAGTTCTTC. Protein: CASSKQGPMSNEQFF.

The chain is built from TRBV29-1 and TRBJ2-2; 13 positions match TRBD2. Germline V lookup: CDR1 SQVTM, CDR2 ANQGSEA. There are 15 residues in the CDR3. The ends lost 4 bases at V and 3 bases at J; junction bases unmatched: 2. The CDR3 sequence: CSVGTSGGHTGELFF. The CDR3 nucleotides are TGCAGCGTTGGGACTAGCGGGGGCCACACCGGGGAGCTGTTTTTT.

This clonotype has at least ten counts. CDR3: CATSRESPSYEQYF. CDR3 bases: TGTGCCACCAGCAGAGAGTCCCCGTCCTACGAGCAGTACTTC. The V call is TRBV15, the J call TRBJ2-7; the D is unclear. Germline CDR1 and CDR2: LNHNV and YYDKDF (reference sequence). The V and J ends lost 0 bases and 1 base respectively, with 7 bases between them. The CDR3 is made up of 14 amino acids.

This clonotype was counted between two and nine times. CDR3 loop: CASSGAGGQYNEQFF. The CDR3 nucleotides are TGTGCCAGCAGCGGGGCGGGGGGCCAATACAATGAGCAGTTCTTC. This chain connects TRBV9 to TRBJ2-1; 8 bases line up with TRBD2. V lost 3 bases and J lost 4; bases outside the gene matches: 6. CDR3 length: 15 residues. Germline CDR1 SGDLS, CDR2 YYNGEE.

This clonotype was observed a handful of times. The chain employs TRBV3-1 and TRBJ2-6; D ambiguous. CDR3 length equals 14 residues. With 3 bases removed from V and 2 bases from J, the gap between germline ends came to 5 bases. CDR1 is LGHDT, CDR2 YNNKEL, per germline (reference sequence). CDR3 sequence reads: CASSQETGANVLTF. CDR3 DNA sequence: TGTGCCAGCAGCCAGGAGACTGGGGCCAACGTCCTGACTTTC.

The chain joins TRBV2 to TRBJ2-1; D not certain. V lost 3 bases and J lost 12, with 21 bases in between. In germline, CDR1 is SNHLY, CDR2 FYNNEI. The CDR3 spans 15 residues. The CDR3, as DNA: TGTGCCAGCAGTGAGTGGGGTGGCGGTCCTAACGGGCAGTTCTTC. It yields the protein CASSEWGGGPNGQFF.